This TCR beta chain is from a study of vaccination effects on CD4 cells after COVID-19. Overall study context: Two convalescent patients gave samples 16 days and one week before vaccination.

Assay used: immunoSEQ multiplex PCR; TCRdb lists only in-frame clones, some missing. The sample carries around 46,000 clones, roughly 70% recorded once. CD4+ T cells specific for antigen were expanded with viral peptide pools by the ViraFEST assay before sequencing. Culture proceeded for under twelve days, and CD4+ T cells were then isolated. From March to December 2020, the person had a SARS-CoV-2 infection that was confirmed by PCR. With 7.5 to 10 ug/ml peptides and roughly 9.4 IU/ml IL-2, approximately 2.2 million PBMC per well were cultured. As regards this clone: Its antigen is undetermined.

The origin of this receptor is a human donor who had a prior SARS-CoV-2 infection. The material was CD4+ T cells from PBMCs cultured with a peptide pool, obtained before COVID-19 vaccination.

The CDR3 coding sequence is TGCGCCAGCAGTTCGGGGGATACCTATAATTCACCCCTCCACTTT. Its protein is CASSSGDTYNSPLHF. The V and J genes are TRBV5-1 and TRBJ1-6; possibly TRBD1 for D (5 bases). CDR1 is SGHRS and CDR2 is YFSETQ in the germline V gene. The CDR3 is made up of 15 amino acids. The ends were cut back, 5 bases at V and 2 bases at J, with 11 bases in the middle. Together with reference TRBV5-1 and TRBJ1-6, the CDR3 gives the full variable domain: KAGVTQTPRYLIKTRGQQVTLSCSPISGHRSVSWYQQTPGQGLQFLFEYFSETQRNKGNFPGRFSGRQFSNSRSEMNVSTLELGDSALYLCASSSGDTYNSPLHFGNGTRLTVT.